This is a list of T cell receptor beta chains from one sample in a study of shared clonotypes between healthy human individuals. The data were produced by immunoSEQ multiplex PCR, yet TCRdb's version contains in-frame clones alone and is incomplete. The sample carries some 500,000 clones, about 96% recorded once. Sequenced input: naive CD4+ T cells sorted from blood. Receptors originate from a woman between 25 and 40 years old in good health. CDR3s include the opening cysteine and the closing phenylalanine or tryptophan. Each record gives: J gene, clone size, D gene, V gene, CDR3 protein, CDR3 DNA. D genes are given only for firm matches. Clone size is shown for a subset of rows, as once, few, many or a class of expanded clone.

J gene: TRBJ1-3; clone size: .; D gene: TRBD1; V gene: TRBV7-9; CDR3 protein: CASSLTGVAGNTIYF; CDR3 DNA: TGTGCCAGCAGCTTGACAGGGGTTGCTGGAAACACCATATATTTT
J gene: TRBJ2-4; clone size: .; D gene: .; V gene: TRBV5-1; CDR3 protein: CASSPIGQKNIQYF; CDR3 DNA: TGCGCCAGCAGCCCGATAGGACAGAAAAACATTCAGTACTTC
J gene: TRBJ1-1; clone size: .; D gene: .; V gene: TRBV7-6; CDR3 protein: CASSFMGNSVAFF; CDR3 DNA: TGTGCCAGCAGCTTTATGGGTAACTCGGTCGCTTTCTTT
J gene: TRBJ2-5; clone size: .; D gene: .; V gene: TRBV19; CDR3 protein: CASSPSRDQETQYF; CDR3 DNA: TGTGCCAGTAGCCCCTCTAGGGACCAAGAGACCCAGTACTTC
J gene: TRBJ1-2; clone size: .; D gene: .; V gene: TRBV5-4; CDR3 protein: CASSLGKIQGRNGYTF; CDR3 DNA: TGTGCCAGCAGCTTAGGGAAAATTCAGGGTCGGAATGGCTACACCTTC
J gene: TRBJ1-1; clone size: .; D gene: .; V gene: TRBV6-5; CDR3 protein: CASSYGDVRNTEAFF; CDR3 DNA: TGTGCCAGCAGTTACGGGGACGTAAGGAACACTGAAGCTTTCTTT
J gene: TRBJ2-7; clone size: .; D gene: TRBD2; V gene: TRBV6-5; CDR3 protein: CASRGTSADEQYF; CDR3 DNA: TGTGCCAGCAGGGGGACTAGCGCGGACGAGCAGTACTTC
J gene: TRBJ2-3; clone size: .; D gene: TRBD2; V gene: TRBV2; CDR3 protein: CASSGTSGSWDGTDTQYF; CDR3 DNA: TGTGCCAGCAGCGGGACTAGCGGGAGTTGGGATGGCACAGATACGCAGTATTTT
J gene: TRBJ2-7; clone size: .; D gene: .; V gene: TRBV5-5; CDR3 protein: CARDLRCSGKFYEQYF; CDR3 DNA: TGTGCCAGAGATCTCCGGTGTAGCGGAAAATTCTACGAGCAGTACTTC
J gene: TRBJ1-1; clone size: .; D gene: .; V gene: TRBV4-1; CDR3 protein: CASSQEPAEGEGGTEAFF; CDR3 DNA: TGCGCCAGCAGCCAAGAGCCGGCGGAAGGGGAGGGAGGCACTGAAGCTTTCTTT
J gene: TRBJ2-7; clone size: .; D gene: TRBD1; V gene: TRBV7-8; CDR3 protein: CASSVAGTGVYEQYF; CDR3 DNA: TGTGCCAGCAGCGTAGCCGGGACAGGGGTCTACGAGCAGTACTTC
J gene: TRBJ1-1; clone size: .; D gene: TRBD1; V gene: TRBV2; CDR3 protein: CASSKTGMNTEAFF; CDR3 DNA: TGTGCCAGCAGTAAGACAGGGATGAACACTGAAGCTTTCTTT
J gene: TRBJ2-7; clone size: .; D gene: .; V gene: TRBV9; CDR3 protein: CASSVSRDPSEQYF; CDR3 DNA: TGTGCCAGCAGCGTAAGCAGGGACCCCTCCGAGCAGTACTTC
J gene: TRBJ1-1; clone size: .; D gene: .; V gene: TRBV5-1; CDR3 protein: CASSLDPGVNTEAFF; CDR3 DNA: TGCGCCAGCAGCTTGGATCCAGGAGTGAACACTGAAGCTTTCTTT
J gene: TRBJ2-7; clone size: .; D gene: .; V gene: TRBV11-2; CDR3 protein: CASSLVGGSSAIYEQYF; CDR3 DNA: TGTGCCAGCAGCTTAGTGGGCGGTAGCTCAGCGATTTACGAGCAGTACTTC
J gene: TRBJ2-1; clone size: .; D gene: TRBD2; V gene: TRBV28; CDR3 protein: CASSLSALAGGSPFF; CDR3 DNA: TGTGCCAGCAGTTTATCCGCACTAGCGGGAGGCTCCCCGTTCTTC
J gene: TRBJ1-2; clone size: .; D gene: TRBD1; V gene: TRBV7-2; CDR3 protein: CASSFGTGGGYTF; CDR3 DNA: TGTGCCAGCAGCTTTGGGACAGGCGGTGGCTACACCTTC
J gene: TRBJ2-2; clone size: .; D gene: TRBD1; V gene: TRBV4-1; CDR3 protein: CASRDGTGASGELFF; CDR3 DNA: TGCGCCAGCAGGGACGGGACAGGGGCGTCCGGGGAGCTGTTTTTT
J gene: TRBJ2-7; clone size: .; D gene: TRBD1; V gene: TRBV27; CDR3 protein: CASCRTGNSYEQYF; CDR3 DNA: TGTGCCAGCTGTCGGACAGGGAACTCCTACGAGCAGTACTTC
J gene: TRBJ2-1; clone size: once; D gene: TRBD2; V gene: TRBV5-1; CDR3 protein: CASSWTGGSNLEQFF; CDR3 DNA: TGCGCCAGCAGCTGGACGGGCGGGAGTAACCTTGAGCAGTTCTTC
J gene: TRBJ1-4; clone size: .; D gene: .; V gene: TRBV4-1; CDR3 protein: CASSQDIFRGTNEKLFF; CDR3 DNA: TGCGCCAGCAGCCAAGACATCTTCAGGGGAACTAATGAAAAACTGTTTTTT
J gene: TRBJ2-7; clone size: .; D gene: TRBD1; V gene: TRBV28; CDR3 protein: CASTKQGAGWYEQYF; CDR3 DNA: TGTGCCAGCACTAAACAGGGGGCGGGATGGTACGAGCAGTACTTC
J gene: TRBJ1-1; clone size: .; D gene: .; V gene: TRBV28; CDR3 protein: CASSFGGRGTEAFF; CDR3 DNA: TGTGCCAGCAGTTTTGGGGGCCGGGGCACTGAAGCTTTCTTT
J gene: TRBJ2-3; clone size: .; D gene: .; V gene: TRBV10-1; CDR3 protein: CASSESTIGSGTDTQYF; CDR3 DNA: TGCGCCAGCAGTGAGTCGACCATTGGGTCGGGTACAGATACGCAGTATTTT
J gene: TRBJ2-5; clone size: .; D gene: .; V gene: TRBV28; CDR3 protein: CASRGASLGQETQYF; CDR3 DNA: TGTGCCAGCAGAGGGGCGAGTTTGGGTCAAGAGACCCAGTACTTC
J gene: TRBJ2-2; clone size: .; D gene: TRBD1; V gene: TRBV5-1; CDR3 protein: CASRGQGTGELFF; CDR3 DNA: TGCGCCAGCCGGGGACAGGGCACCGGGGAGCTGTTTTTT
J gene: TRBJ2-2; clone size: .; D gene: TRBD2; V gene: TRBV18; CDR3 protein: CASSLVQGAGGTTGELFF; CDR3 DNA: TGTGCCAGCTCTCTTGTGCAGGGAGCGGGAGGCACCACCGGGGAGCTGTTTTTT
J gene: TRBJ2-7; clone size: .; D gene: TRBD2; V gene: TRBV5-1; CDR3 protein: CASSDSGLAGEGEQYF; CDR3 DNA: TGCGCCAGCAGCGATTCGGGACTAGCGGGAGAGGGGGAGCAGTACTTC
J gene: TRBJ1-5; clone size: .; D gene: .; V gene: TRBV11-2; CDR3 protein: CASSLGGGGNQPQHF; CDR3 DNA: TGTGCCAGCAGCCTGGGGGGGGGCGGAAATCAGCCCCAGCATTTT
J gene: TRBJ2-1; clone size: .; D gene: TRBD1; V gene: TRBV4-1; CDR3 protein: CASSQGRTGSYNEQFF; CDR3 DNA: TGCGCCAGCAGCCAAGGAAGGACAGGTTCCTACAATGAGCAGTTCTTC
J gene: TRBJ1-5; clone size: once; D gene: .; V gene: TRBV6-1; CDR3 protein: CASILGGGDQPQHF; CDR3 DNA: TGTGCCAGCATCCTCGGCGGGGGGGATCAGCCCCAGCATTTT
J gene: TRBJ2-7; clone size: .; D gene: .; V gene: TRBV7-2; CDR3 protein: CASSLAGDSYEQYF; CDR3 DNA: TGTGCCAGCAGCTTAGCTGGGGATTCCTACGAGCAGTACTTC
J gene: TRBJ1-5; clone size: .; D gene: TRBD1; V gene: TRBV6-1; CDR3 protein: CASLKGGEGNQPQHF; CDR3 DNA: TGTGCCAGCTTAAAAGGGGGCGAGGGCAATCAGCCCCAGCATTTT
J gene: TRBJ1-2; clone size: .; D gene: .; V gene: TRBV19; CDR3 protein: CASSMGTGANGGYTF; CDR3 DNA: TGTGCCAGTAGTATGGGGACGGGAGCGAATGGAGGCTACACCTTC
J gene: TRBJ1-5; clone size: .; D gene: TRBD1; V gene: TRBV5-1; CDR3 protein: CASSLGQGAQPQHF; CDR3 DNA: TGCGCCAGCAGCTTGGGACAGGGGGCTCAGCCCCAGCATTTT
J gene: TRBJ2-7; clone size: once; D gene: TRBD2; V gene: TRBV7-2; CDR3 protein: CASSSLTSGLSYEQYF; CDR3 DNA: TGTGCCAGCAGCTCCTTGACTAGCGGCCTCTCCTACGAGCAGTACTTC
J gene: TRBJ2-2; clone size: .; D gene: .; V gene: TRBV6-5; CDR3 protein: CASSPGRTNTGELFF; CDR3 DNA: TGTGCCAGCAGCCCCGGGAGAACGAACACCGGGGAGCTGTTTTTT